The 17 T cell receptor beta chains below come from one sample, sequenced in a study of blood T cell repertoires in COVID-19. This table comes from immunoSEQ multiplex PCR, and its TCRdb copy is limited to in-frame clones, with some not included. The sample consists of more than 200,000 clones, less than 90% of them appearing once. Material: peripheral blood. These receptors came from an older woman with active or convalescent COVID-19.

The J gene is TRBJ2-1, the V gene TRBV27; tentatively, D is TRBD2 (6 bases). The V end was cut by 1 base, the J end by 0 bases, with 10 bases between. In germline, CDR1 is MNHEY, CDR2 SMNVEV (reference sequence). The CDR3 is made up of 16 amino acids. CDR3 DNA sequence: TGTGCCAGCAGTTTATACCGCGGGATCTCCTACAATGAGCAGTTCTTC. Its protein is CASSLYRGISYNEQFF.

This chain joins TRBV5-1 and TRBJ2-3; 9 nucleotides align to TRBD2. The germline V gene encodes CDR1 SGHRS and CDR2 YFSETQ. J gave up 2 bases and V 0 bases, and 1 base lay outside the gene matches. The CDR3 totals 15 residues. The CDR3 nucleotides read TGCGCCAGCAGCTTGGGCGGGAGGGCCACAGATACGCAGTATTTT. Translating gives CASSLGGRATDTQYF.

The chain joins TRBV6-1 to TRBJ2-7; D might be TRBD2 (6 bases). From germline, CDR1 is MNHNS and CDR2 SASEGT. Deletions cut 2 bases from V and 1 base from J, with 12 bases between. The CDR3 covers 15 residues. The DNA for the CDR3 is TGTGCCAGCAGTGAACAGACCGGAGGGTCCTACGAGCAGTACTTC. Its protein is CASSEQTGGSYEQYF.

The chain joins TRBV4-2 to TRBJ1-2, with a possible D match to TRBD1 (6 bases). In germline, CDR1 is LGHNA, CDR2 YNFKEQ. Trimming stripped 0 bases from V and 4 bases from J, with 18 bases between. The CDR3 spans 17 residues. CDR3 in DNA: TGTGCCAGCAGCCAAGATCTTCATGGCAGGGGCACCTATGGCTACACCTTC. Protein: CASSQDLHGRGTYGYTF.

This chain connects TRBV19 to TRBJ2-3, with 13 bases that match TRBD2. The germline V gene has CDR1 LNHDA and CDR2 SQIVND (reference sequence). With V trimmed by 8 bases and J by 5 bases, 13 bases remained unmatched. CDR3 length equals 17 residues. CDR3 DNA sequence: TGTGCCAGTGCTACTCCGGGACTAGCGGGGCCTAAAGATACGCAGTATTTT. Translating gives CASATPGLAGPKDTQYF.

This clone was counted a few times. V gene TRBV9 combines with J gene TRBJ1-3; the D is unclear. This CDR3 is 17 amino acids long. Germline CDR1 SGDLS, CDR2 YYNGEE. V was pared by 0 bases and J by 0 bases, with 13 bases between. The CDR3, as DNA: TGTGCCAGCAGCGTAGGGGTTGCGGGCGACTCTGGAAACACCATATATTTT. Translation: CASSVGVAGDSGNTIYF.

The V call is TRBV28, the J call TRBJ2-7; possibly TRBD2 for D (6 bases). The CDR3 consists of 14 residues. Trimming stripped 4 bases from V and 4 bases from J, with 14 bases between. Germline CDR1 and CDR2: MDHEN and SYDVKM. This CDR3 is CASSSGTGFYEQYF. CDR3 bases: TGTGCCAGCAGTTCCGGGACTGGGTTTTACGAGCAGTACTTC. Together with reference TRBV28 and TRBJ2-7, the CDR3 gives the full variable domain: DVKVTQSSRYLVKRTGEKVFLECVQDMDHENMFWYRQDPGLGLRLIYFSYDVKMKEKGDIPEGYSVSREKKERFSLILESASTNQTSMYLCASSSGTGFYEQYFGPGTRLTVT.

The chain is built from TRBV7-7 and TRBJ1-5, with no clear D. Trimming pared 5 bases from V and 11 bases from J, leaving 22 bases between. CDR1 and CDR2 from the germline V gene are SSHAT and FNYEAQ (reference sequence). The CDR3 runs 15 residues. CDR3 DNA sequence: TGTGCCAGCAGCCCCGATCTGAGACCCCCAGAGGCCCAGCATTTT. It translates to CASSPDLRPPEAQHF.

This chain joins TRBV18 and TRBJ2-7, with 9 bases aligning to TRBD1. The CDR3 consists of 11 residues. The V segment lost 6 bases and the J segment 11 bases; nucleotides outside the gene matches: 5. Germline CDR1 reads KGHSH; CDR2 reads LQKENI. The CDR3 spells CASSPGDREYF. The CDR3 DNA reads as TGTGCCAGCTCGCCGGGGGACAGGGAGTACTTC.

This chain joins TRBV27 and TRBJ2-2; 7 nucleotides align to TRBD1. With V trimmed by 2 bases and J by 3 bases, 3 bases remained unmatched. The CDR3 runs to 15 residues. CDR1 is MNHEY and CDR2 is SMNVEV in the germline V gene (reference sequence). CDR3 coding DNA: TGTGCCAGCAGTTTACAGGGGGTGGACACCGGGGAGCTGTTTTTT. Its protein product is CASSLQGVDTGELFF.

The chain employs TRBV19 and TRBJ1-1; no definite D call. This CDR3 is built from 14 residues. V lost 7 bases to trimming and J lost 0 bases, with 12 bases between them. The germline V gene encodes CDR1 LNHDA and CDR2 SQIVND (reference sequence). CDR3 sequence (DNA): TGTGCCAGTACCCTCGCGGGAATGAACACTGAAGCTTTCTTT. Protein: CASTLAGMNTEAFF. The full variable domain, rest sourced from reference TRBV19 and TRBJ1-1, is DGGITQSPKYLFRKEGQNVTLSCEQNLNHDAMYWYRQDPGQGLRLIYYSQIVNDFQKGDIAEGYSVSREKKESFPLTVTSAQKNPTAFYLCASTLAGMNTEAFFGQGTRLTVV.

The rearrangement links TRBV7-9 to TRBJ1-3, with D unresolved. Looked up from germline, CDR1 is SEHNR and CDR2 is FQNEAQ (reference sequence). V lost 1 base, J lost 2 bases, and 3 bases lay in between. The CDR3 has 13 amino acids. DNA of the CDR3: TGTGCCAGCAGCTTAGGCGCTGGAAACACCATATATTTT. It translates to CASSLGAGNTIYF.

A remark on this clone: At one of its ends the junction is not consistent with the germline gene, which may arise from a read error. The genes are TRBV5-8 and TRBJ1-1, with 7 nucleotides matching TRBD1. The CDR3 extends over 16 amino acids. The V gene's germline CDR1 is SGHTS and CDR2 YDEGEE. The CDR3 coding sequence is TGTGCCAGCAGTAATCTGCCGGGACAGACGAACGCTGAAGCTTTCTTT. Residues: CASSNLPGQTNAEAFF.

The chain recombines TRBV5-1 with TRBJ1-5, with 8 bases fitting TRBD1. Germline CDR1 is SGHRS and CDR2 is YFSETQ. V gave up 4 bases and J gave up 6 bases; unmatched junction bases: 6. CDR3 length: 14 residues. The CDR3 DNA sequence: TGCGCCAGCAGCCCGCAGGGGGCCGGTCAGCCCCAGCATTTT. Residues: CASSPQGAGQPQHF.

The chain is built from TRBV4-1 and TRBJ2-5; tentative D call: TRBD2 (6 bases). V was trimmed by 1 base and J by 5 bases, leaving 11 bases between them. The length of the CDR3 is 14 residues. Germline V gene sequence: CDR1 MGHRA, CDR2 YSYEKL. CDR3 bases: TGCGCCAGCAGCCAAGTCGGGGGTGTGGAGACCCAGTACTTC. As protein: CASSQVGGVETQYF.

V and J are TRBV4-1 and TRBJ2-2, with D possibly TRBD1 on 5 matching bases. From germline, CDR1 is MGHRA and CDR2 YSYEKL. The CDR3 spans 17 residues. V dropped 1 base and J dropped 5 bases, with 17 bases sitting between them. This chain's CDR3 is CASSQVYQGFGTGELFF. The CDR3 nucleotides are TGCGCCAGCAGCCAAGTGTACCAGGGTTTTGGAACCGGGGAGCTGTTTTTT.

The gene calls are TRBV18 and TRBJ1-2; 10 bases line up with TRBD1. This CDR3 spans 16 amino acids. Germline CDR1 reads KGHSH; CDR2 reads LQKENI. Germline trimming cut 3 bases from V and 8 bases from J; bases unmatched to any gene: 12. The CDR3 DNA sequence: TGTGCCAGCTCACCGTCTTCCCCCGGGACAGGGGACGGCTACACCTTC. Translated: CASSPSSPGTGDGYTF.